The present T cell receptor beta chain was sequenced within a study of T cells expressing NK-cell markers. On the study more broadly: Seven sequenced donors out of eight were HCMV-seropositive, one seronegative.

The CDR3 covers 15 residues. Germline CDR1 is KGHDR and CDR2 is SFDVKD. A word on this clonotype: The antigen remains unidentified.

TCRdb re-called the 5' RACE reads and gives one entry per CDR3 protein, without DNA. This sample's table reports about 460,000 distinct CDR3 sequences. Study-wide findings and caveats: Of the CD8+ T cells in more than five donors, roughly 1.0-7.5% belonged to dominant NKG2C+ clonotypes. It remained uncertain whether the expanded NKG2C+ T cell clones were specific for HCMV antigens. In several donors, dominant clonotypes made up 28.3-60.1% of CD3+CD56-NKG2C+ cells.

This chain joins TRBV24-1 and TRBJ1-5; TCRdb selects TRBD1, and the lack of DNA leaves this call unchecked. This clonotype was sampled from a woman in her 50s in good health. Sequenced sample: blood T cells: a sorted CD56 or NKG2C T cell subset, CD4+ or CD8+ T cells, or bulk PBMC T cells (not recorded which). CDR3 sequence reads: CATSDARTPNQPQHF.